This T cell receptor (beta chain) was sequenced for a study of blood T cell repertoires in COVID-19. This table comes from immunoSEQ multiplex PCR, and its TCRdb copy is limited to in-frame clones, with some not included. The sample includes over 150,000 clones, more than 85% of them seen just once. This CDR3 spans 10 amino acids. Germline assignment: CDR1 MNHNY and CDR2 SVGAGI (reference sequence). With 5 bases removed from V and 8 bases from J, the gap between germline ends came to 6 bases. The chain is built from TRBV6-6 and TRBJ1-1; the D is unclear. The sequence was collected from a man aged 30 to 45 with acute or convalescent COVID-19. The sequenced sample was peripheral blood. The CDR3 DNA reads TGTGCCAGCAGTAAACTAGAAGCTTTCTTT. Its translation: CASSKLEAFF.